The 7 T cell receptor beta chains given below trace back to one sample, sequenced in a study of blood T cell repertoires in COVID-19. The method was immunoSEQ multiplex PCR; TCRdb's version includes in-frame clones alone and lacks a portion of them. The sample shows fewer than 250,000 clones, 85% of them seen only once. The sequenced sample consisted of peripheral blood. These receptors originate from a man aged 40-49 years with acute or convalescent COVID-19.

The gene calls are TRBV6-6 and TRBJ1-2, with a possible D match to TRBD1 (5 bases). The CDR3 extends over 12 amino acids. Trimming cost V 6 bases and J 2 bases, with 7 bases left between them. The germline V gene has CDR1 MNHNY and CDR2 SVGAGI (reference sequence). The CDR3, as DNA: TGTGCCAGCAGCCCAGGGAACTATGGCTACACCTTC. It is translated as CASSPGNYGYTF.

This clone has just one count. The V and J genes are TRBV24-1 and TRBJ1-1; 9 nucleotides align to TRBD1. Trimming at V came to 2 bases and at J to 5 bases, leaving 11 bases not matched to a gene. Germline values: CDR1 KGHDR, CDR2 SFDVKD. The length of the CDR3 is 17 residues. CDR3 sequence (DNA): TGTGCCACCAGTGATTCGAGGGACAGGGAAGGAGGTACTGAAGCTTTCTTT. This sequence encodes CATSDSRDREGGTEAFF.

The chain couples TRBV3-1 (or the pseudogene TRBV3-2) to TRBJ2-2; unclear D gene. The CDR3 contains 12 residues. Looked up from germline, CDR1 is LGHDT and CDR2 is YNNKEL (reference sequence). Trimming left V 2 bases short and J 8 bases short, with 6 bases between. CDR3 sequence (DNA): TGTGCCAGCAGCCAACTACAGGGGGAGCTGTTTTTT. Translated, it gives CASSQLQGELFF.

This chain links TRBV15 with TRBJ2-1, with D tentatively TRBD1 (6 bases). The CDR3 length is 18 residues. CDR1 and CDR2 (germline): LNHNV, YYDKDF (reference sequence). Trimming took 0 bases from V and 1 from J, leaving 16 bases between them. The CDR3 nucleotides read TGTGCCACCAGCAGAGAACTTTTCGAAGGGGGTTCCTACAATGAGCAGTTCTTC. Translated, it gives CATSRELFEGGSYNEQFF. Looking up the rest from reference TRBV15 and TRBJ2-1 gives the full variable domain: DAMVIQNPRYQVTQFGKPVTLSCSQTLNHNVMYWYQQKSSQAPKLLFHYYDKDFNNEADTPDNFQSRRPNTSFCFLDIRSPGLGDTAMYLCATSRELFEGGSYNEQFFGPGTRLTVL.

CDR3 nucleotide sequence: TGCGCCAGCAGCCTCCTACCCGACTACCAAGAGACCCAGTACTTC. Translation gives CASSLLPDYQETQYF. This chain connects TRBV4-1 to TRBJ2-5; D gene unclear. Trimming took off 4 bases at V and 0 bases at J, with 12 bases between the two ends. The germline V gene has CDR1 MGHRA and CDR2 YSYEKL. The CDR3 length is 15 residues.

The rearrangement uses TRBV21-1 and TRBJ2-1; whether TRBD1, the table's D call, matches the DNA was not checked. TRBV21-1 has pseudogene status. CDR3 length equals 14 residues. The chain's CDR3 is CASSAKGATNEQFF. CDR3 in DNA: TGTGCCAGCAGCGCCAAGGGGGCTACCAATGAGCAGTTCTTC.

Written as DNA, the CDR3 is TGTGCCAGCAGCTCTTCGACTAGCGGGGTCCTCTCCTACGAGCAGTACTTC. It yields the protein CASSSSTSGVLSYEQYF. The chain recombines TRBV13 with TRBJ2-7; 11 nucleotides match TRBD2. After removal of 4 bases from V and 0 bases from J, the junction contained 8 bases not matched to a gene. The CDR3 is made up of 17 amino acids. The germline V gene has CDR1 PRHDT and CDR2 FYEKMQ (reference sequence).